Each of the 15 T cell receptor beta chains below was sequenced from the same sample in a study of OX40 agonist ivuxolimab in advanced cancers. Profiled with immunoSEQ multiplex PCR; TCRdb holds only in-frame clones, not every one. The repertoire holds tens of thousands of clones, with approximately 80% as singletons. Sequenced material: CD4+ or CD8+ T cells sorted from blood, taken in a trial of the OX40 agonist ivuxolimab. These receptors were taken from an adult with an advanced solid tumor such as melanoma, head and neck, liver or kidney cancer.

The chain uses TRBV19 and TRBJ2-3; TRBD2 agrees at 14 bases. Germline V gene lookup returns CDR1 LNHDA and CDR2 SQIVND (reference sequence). There are 16 residues in the CDR3. Trimming took 9 bases from V and 5 from J; bases not matched to a gene: 10. The CDR3 sequence: CASKGGLAGAIDTQYF. As DNA, the CDR3 is TGTGCCAGCAAGGGGGGACTAGCGGGGGCGATAGATACGCAGTATTTT.

The chain couples TRBV6-6 to TRBJ1-6; no definite D call. This CDR3 contains 15 residues. Trimming removed 2 bases at V and 2 bases at J, with 7 bases between. Germline V gene data show CDR1 as MNHNY and CDR2 as SVGAGI (reference sequence). In DNA, the CDR3 is TGTGCCAGCAGTTACGACGGCACCTATAATTCACCCCTCCACTTT. It is translated as CASSYDGTYNSPLHF.

The chain carries TRBV5-1 and TRBJ1-2; D is ambiguous. CDR3 length: 13 residues. Looked up from germline, CDR1 is SGHRS and CDR2 is YFSETQ. The V and J ends lost 0 bases and 2 bases respectively, with 5 bases between them. CDR3 in DNA: TGCGCCAGCAGCTTGGGAGCGAACTATGGCTACACCTTC. Translated: CASSLGANYGYTF.

The rearrangement uses TRBV6-6 and TRBJ2-7, with TRBD1 matching 9 bases. The germline CDR1 and CDR2 sequences are MNHNY and SVGAGI (reference sequence). V gave up 6 bases and J gave up 3 bases; unmatched junction bases: 3. This CDR3 contains 13 residues. CDR3 residues: CASSRGQGYEQYF. As DNA, the CDR3 is TGTGCCAGCAGCCGGGGACAGGGCTACGAGCAGTACTTC.

This clone was picked up one time. The chain recombines TRBV25-1 with TRBJ2-1; TRBD1 is a possible D gene (5 bases). Trimming pared 5 bases from V and 0 bases from J, leaving 11 bases between. Germline CDR1 is MGHDK and CDR2 is SYGVNS. The CDR3 runs to 15 residues. The CDR3 loop is CASSLGAFSYNEQFF. The DNA of the CDR3 is TGTGCCAGCAGTCTTGGGGCTTTCTCCTACAATGAGCAGTTCTTC.

This chain links TRBV19 with TRBJ2-5; maybe TRBD1 (6 bases). The germline CDR1 and CDR2 sequences are LNHDA and SQIVND (reference sequence). CDR3 size: 16 residues. Trimming removed 2 bases from V and 5 bases from J, with 18 bases in between. The CDR3 reads CASSIRSLGAGETQYF. For the CDR3, the DNA is TGTGCCAGTAGTATAAGGTCATTGGGGGCCGGGGAGACCCAGTACTTC.

The chain recombines TRBV6-5 with TRBJ2-4, with 9 bases that match TRBD1. Germline V CDR1 and CDR2: MNHEY, SVGAGI. The CDR3 is made up of 14 amino acids. The J segment lost 5 bases and the V segment lost 5 bases, leaving 4 bases of the junction unmatched. CDR3 region: CASSTRDRENIQYF. CDR3 DNA sequence: TGTGCCAGCAGTACCCGGGACAGGGAAAACATTCAGTACTTC.

The chain employs TRBV7-7 and TRBJ2-1; 8 nucleotides line up with TRBD2. J was trimmed by 3 bases and V by 3 bases; bases with no gene match: 1. The CDR3 covers 14 residues. Looked up from germline, CDR1 is SSHAT and CDR2 is FNYEAQ (reference sequence). The CDR3 DNA sequence: TGTGCCAGCAGCTTCGGGGGGGTCTACAATGAGCAGTTCTTC. This sequence encodes CASSFGGVYNEQFF.

This clone was counted a few times. Distinct nucleotide sequences in the sample also encode this CDR3. V gene TRBV7-2 combines with J gene TRBJ1-5; D remains unclear. CDR1 is SGHTA, CDR2 FQGNSA, per germline. V lost 1 base and J lost 2, with 6 bases in between. CDR3 length equals 14 residues. The CDR3 nucleotides read TGTGCCAGCAGCTTAGGGCAGGGCAATCAGCCCCAGCATTTT. Its translation: CASSLGQGNQPQHF. The complete variable domain, with remaining parts taken from reference TRBV7-2 and TRBJ1-5, reads GAGVSQSPSNKVTEKGKDVELRCDPISGHTALYWYRQSLGQGLEFLIYFQGNSAPDKSGLPSDRFSAERTGGSVSTLTIQRTQQEDSAVYLCASSLGQGNQPQHFGDGTRLSIL.

This clone was picked up one time. The chain links TRBV5-5 to TRBJ2-7; the D gene is possibly TRBD1 (5 bases). V was trimmed by 0 bases and J by 0 bases, leaving 13 bases between them. This CDR3 has 16 amino acids. CDR1 and CDR2 (germline): SGHKS, YYEKEE (reference sequence). The CDR3 DNA sequence: TGTGCCAGCAGCTTGGTAACAGGCTTTAACTCCTACGAGCAGTACTTC. Amino acid sequence: CASSLVTGFNSYEQYF.

The gene calls are TRBV28 and TRBJ1-1; D is unclear. Germline V gives CDR1 MDHEN, CDR2 SYDVKM. Trimming removed 8 bases from V and 1 base from J, with 8 bases in between. The CDR3 is 12 residues long. The CDR3 DNA reads as TGTGCCAGCTGGGTGGGGAACACTGAAGCTTTCTTT. Protein: CASWVGNTEAFF.

V and J are TRBV5-1 and TRBJ1-2; TRBD1 is a possible D gene (5 bases). V was clipped by 4 bases and J by 7 bases, with 17 bases between them. This CDR3 region has 14 residues. Germline-derived CDR1 and CDR2 are SGHRS and YFSETQ. CDR3 in amino acids: CASSEPGRPIGYTF. As DNA, the CDR3 is TGCGCCAGCAGCGAGCCGGGACGGCCGATTGGCTACACCTTC.

This chain uses TRBV29-1 with TRBJ1-2; D uncertain. Trimming pared 0 bases from V and 5 bases from J, leaving 13 bases between. This CDR3 has 14 residues. Germline CDR1 and CDR2: SQVTM and ANQGSEA. The CDR3 DNA follows: TGCAGCGTTGAAGATCCGACGGGAGATTATGGCTACACCTTC. As protein: CSVEDPTGDYGYTF.

The gene calls are TRBV5-8 and TRBJ2-4; D possibly corresponds to TRBD2 (6 bases). The CDR3 is 18 residues long. The V and J ends lost 2 bases and 0 bases respectively, with 18 bases between them. Germline V gene lookup returns CDR1 SGHTS and CDR2 YDEGEE. Here the CDR3 DNA reads TGTGCCAGCAGCTTAAGCATCGGCGGGGCCCTAGCCAAAAACATTCAGTACTTC. Encoded protein: CASSLSIGGALAKNIQYF.

The chain couples TRBV4-2 to TRBJ2-7, with a possible D match to TRBD2 (6 bases). Germline CDR1 is LGHNA and CDR2 is YNFKEQ. The CDR3 totals 15 residues. Trimming removed 4 bases at V and 0 bases at J, with 13 bases between. The CDR3, as DNA: TGTGCCAGCAGCCCCGGGGCGGGGAGCTCCTACGAGCAGTACTTC. This sequence encodes CASSPGAGSSYEQYF.